This TCR beta chain was observed in a study of spatial heterogeneity in lung cancer. Note on this clonotype: Its antigen is still unknown.

Study-wide findings and caveats: Tumor mutation count correlated with how many alpha and beta TCRs expanded intratumorally.

V shed 2 bases and J shed 4 bases, with 9 bases lying between them. CDR3 length: 14 residues. CDR1 is LNHDA and CDR2 is SQIVND in the germline V gene (reference sequence). This sample's time point: sample taken at primary tumor resection. TCRdb processed the 5' RACE reads anew with MiXCR; each CDR3 protein has one entry. This sample carries a few thousand distinct CDR3 sequences, about 16% of them seen once, and the ten largest clones take 10%. This TCR came from a male donor with early-stage non-small cell lung cancer. The sample was lung tumor tissue, taken at surgery. The J gene is TRBJ2-1, the V gene TRBV19, with a weak D call TRBD2 (5 bases). CDR3 DNA: TGTGCCAGTAGTATAAGGGAGTCGTACAATGAGCAGTTCTTC. It encodes CASSIRESYNEQFF.